One and the same sample provided the 21 T cell receptor beta chains below, sequenced in a study of Graves' ophthalmopathy and Graves' hyperthyroidism listed by TCRdb under 2018. Reads for this sample came from an Illumina HiSeq 2000. For repertoire sequencing, the TCR beta CDR3 regions were amplified from RNA transcripts. The first round of RT-PCR was done with HTBI primers and the Qiagen OneStep RT-PCR kit, and was followed by a second round of multiplex PCR, then size selection and purification. TCRdb cleaned the public reads at Q25 with fastp, built clones with MiXCR and kept in-frame beta chains. Each record represents a unique CDR3 protein, reported with the most common genes and DNA among its rows. The sample records approximately 1.2 million distinct CDR3 sequences, about two fifths of which are singletons. Around 10% of the sample is in the top ten clones. Source material: peripheral blood or thyroid tissue (not recorded which). Receptors originate from an adult man with Graves' hyperthyroidism.

This clonotype was detected a few times. A much larger clone lies one base from this, so it may be a read error. This chain connects TRBV12-3 or TRBV12-4 to TRBJ1-4; tentative D call: TRBD1 (5 bases). There are 15 residues in the CDR3. The chain's CDR3 is CVSSPVRTNNEKLFF. The CDR3 DNA sequence: TGTGTCAGCAGTCCCGTTCGGACAAATAATGAAAAACTGTTTTTT.

This clonotype has a single count. The chain links TRBV10-3 to TRBJ1-1; D is undetermined. CDR3 size: 14 residues. In germline, CDR1 is ENHRY, CDR2 SYGVKD. Trimming cost V 2 bases and J 1 base, with 8 bases left between them. The chain's CDR3 is CAISEAKTNTEAFF. Written as DNA, the CDR3 is TGTGCCATCAGTGAGGCGAAAACGAACACTGAAGCTTTCTTT.

The genes are TRBV7-3 and TRBJ1-1; D is uncertain. Germline V gene sequence: CDR1 SGHTA, CDR2 FQGTGA. The CDR3 has 14 residues. Trimming removed 8 bases at V and 0 bases at J, with 13 bases between. CDR3 nucleotides: TGTGCCAGCCAGGCGGTAGGGTTGAACACTGAAGCTTTCTTT. Its protein product is CASQAVGLNTEAFF.

This clonotype was recorded at least ten times. This chain joins TRBV29-1 and TRBJ2-7, with D unresolved. With 7 bases removed from V and 0 bases from J, the gap between germline ends came to 13 bases. CDR1 and CDR2 from the germline V gene are SQVTM and ANQGSEA. The CDR3 spans 13 residues. CDR3 bases: TGCAGCGCGCAGCACTCCCTCTCCTACGAGCAGTACTTC. Translation: CSAQHSLSYEQYF.

This clonotype was picked up a small number of times. V usage is TRBV15 and J usage is TRBJ2-6; D is unresolved. V lost 3 bases and J 0 bases, leaving 9 bases between the germline ends. The CDR3 has 16 amino acids. CDR1 is LNHNV, CDR2 YYDKDF, per germline (reference sequence). The CDR3 bases are TGTGCCACCAGCAGCTTGACGGACTCTGGGGCCAACGTCCTGACTTTC. Encoded protein: CATSSLTDSGANVLTF.

Remarks on this clonotype: Lacking the conserved final phenylalanine or tryptophan, this CDR3 likely reflects a read error. The limits of the CDR3 on the DNA are not certain, so only TCRdb's listed CDR3 is given. This chain links TRBV7-2 with TRBJ1-1. Germline V lookup: CDR1 SGHTA, CDR2 FQGNSA. From its first to its last residue, the CDR3 has 8 amino acids. CDR3 amino acids: CASSLAPV.

The chain has TRBV7-9 and TRBJ2-7, with 9 bases that match TRBD2. CDR1 and CDR2 (germline): SEHNR, FQNEAQ (reference sequence). Trimming at V came to 8 bases and at J to 4 bases, leaving 9 bases not matched to a gene. The CDR3 sequence is 14 residues long. The CDR3 protein is CASARRAGGYEQYF. Here the CDR3 DNA reads TGTGCCAGCGCACGGCGGGCGGGAGGGTACGAGCAGTACTTC.

There are a few counts of this clonotype. This chain links TRBV7-9 with TRBJ2-7; TRBD2 matches 12 bases. Germline CDR1 reads SEHNR; CDR2 reads FQNEAQ (reference sequence). V lost 5 bases to trimming and J lost 2 bases; unmatched junction nucleotides: 13. This CDR3 is 18 amino acids long. The CDR3 loop reads CASSRRLLTSGRTYEQYF. CDR3 nucleotides: TGTGCCAGCAGCCGACGACTCCTTACTAGCGGGAGGACCTACGAGCAGTACTTC.

This clonotype was found many times. The genes are TRBV19 and TRBJ1-1; D might be TRBD1 (5 bases). V was clipped by 2 bases and J by 5 bases, with 9 bases between them. The germline V gene encodes CDR1 LNHDA and CDR2 SQIVND (reference sequence). The length of the CDR3 is 13 residues. Here the CDR3 reads CASSIWDGTEAFF. The CDR3 DNA reads TGTGCCAGTAGTATATGGGACGGAACTGAAGCTTTCTTT.

This clonotype was counted ten times or more. V gene TRBV7-8 combines with J gene TRBJ1-4; the D gene is possibly TRBD1 (6 bases). Trimming shortened V by 4 bases and J by 2 bases, and 14 bases separated the two germline ends. Looked up from germline, CDR1 is SGHVS and CDR2 is FQNEAQ. The CDR3 is 16 residues long. CDR3 loop: CASSSQGGQTNEKLFF. Written as DNA, the CDR3 is TGTGCCAGCAGCTCACAAGGAGGACAGACTAATGAAAAACTGTTTTTT.

This clonotype was recorded many times. The chain has TRBV5-1 and TRBJ2-7, with D unclear. V gave up 0 bases and J gave up 3 bases, with 7 bases separating them. Germline V gives CDR1 SGHRS, CDR2 YFSETQ. This CDR3 contains 13 residues. DNA for the CDR3: TGCGCCAGCAGCTTGGATCCGCACTACGAGCAGTACTTC. It specifies CASSLDPHYEQYF.

This sequence joins TRBV12-3 or TRBV12-4 and TRBJ2-7; the D gene could be TRBD1 or TRBD2 (5 bases each). V was pared by 5 bases and J by 9 bases, with 20 bases between. This CDR3 has 14 residues. The CDR3 DNA follows: TGTGCCAGCAGTGAACTTGGAAGGGGCGCGGGGCAGTACTTC. Its translation is CASSELGRGAGQYF.

This clonotype has a count of ten or more. This rearrangement joins TRBV7-7 to TRBJ2-2; no clear D. This CDR3 has 13 residues. V lost 5 bases, J lost 7 bases, and 11 bases lay in between. The V gene's germline CDR1 is SSHAT and CDR2 FNYEAQ (reference sequence). CDR3 coding DNA: TGTGCCAGCAGCCCGCAGGAAGGCGGGGAGCTGTTTTTT. Amino acid sequence: CASSPQEGGELFF.

Points on this clonotype: A single base separates this from a much larger clone, so it may be a read error. The gene calls are TRBV7-9 and TRBJ1-5; D is perhaps TRBD1 (6 bases). The CDR3 runs to 15 residues. Germline CDR1 reads SEHNR; CDR2 reads FQNEAQ (reference sequence). Trimming removed 4 bases at V and 0 bases at J, with 10 bases between. The CDR3 spells CASSSAGASNQPQHF. The CDR3 nucleotides read TGTGCCAGCAGCTCAGCAGGGGCTAGCAATCAGCCCCAGCATTTT.

The CDR3 sequence: CASSSLAGVIQTQYF. CDR3 nucleotides: TGTGCCAGCAGCTCATTAGCGGGAGTTATTCAGACCCAGTACTTC. This chain links TRBV7-2 with TRBJ2-5; 9 bases line up with TRBD2. V gave up 4 bases and J gave up 6 bases; unmatched junction bases: 9. The CDR3 has 15 residues. Germline CDR1 SGHTA, CDR2 FQGNSA.

This clonotype was recorded at least ten times. The chain is built from TRBV9 and TRBJ1-6; the D is unclear. With 0 bases removed from V and 7 bases from J, the gap between germline ends came to 20 bases. The CDR3 extends over 18 amino acids. CDR1 is SGDLS and CDR2 is YYNGEE in the germline V gene. The CDR3 loop is CASSVDVYGDRPNSPLHF. The CDR3 DNA is TGTGCCAGCAGCGTAGATGTCTACGGTGATCGCCCAAATTCACCCCTCCACTTT.

Turning to this clonotype: A much bigger clone sits one base away, suggesting this may be a read error. V usage is TRBV2 and J usage is TRBJ1-3; D perhaps matches TRBD1 (5 bases). Trimming took 4 bases from V and 5 from J, leaving 12 bases between them. The CDR3 sequence is 14 residues long. Germline V gene sequence: CDR1 SNHLY, CDR2 FYNNEI. CDR3 loop: CASSGYGARNTIYF. The DNA of the CDR3 is TGTGCCAGCAGTGGGTACGGGGCTAGAAACACCATATATTTT.

This clonotype was recorded only once. The chain links TRBV7-9 to TRBJ2-7; TRBD2 agrees at 8 bases. There are 12 residues in the CDR3. V shed 6 bases and J 6 bases; nucleotides not matched to a gene: 4. Germline CDR1 SEHNR, CDR2 FQNEAQ (reference sequence). CDR3 residues: CASRGLASEQYF. The CDR3 DNA is TGTGCCAGCAGAGGACTAGCTTCCGAGCAGTACTTC. Looking up the rest from reference TRBV7-9 and TRBJ2-7 gives the full variable domain: DTGVSQNPRHKITKRGQNVTFRCDPISEHNRLYWYRQTLGQGPEFLTYFQNEAQLEKSRLLSDRFSAERPKGSFSTLEIQRTEQGDSAMYLCASRGLASEQYFGPGTRLTVT.

This clonotype was detected many times. The chain employs TRBV6-2 or TRBV6-3 and TRBJ1-2, with a tentative D call TRBD1 (5 bases). Trimming removed 5 bases at V and 6 bases at J, with 7 bases between. The CDR3 spans 11 residues. Germline V gene lookup returns CDR1 MNHEY and CDR2 SVGEGT. In DNA, the CDR3 is TGTGCCAGCAGTCCGGACAATGGCTACACCTTC. Amino acids: CASSPDNGYTF.

About this clonotype: At one end, the junction sequence differs from germline, possibly due to a read error. This chain connects TRBV11-1 to TRBJ2-6; unclear D gene. The CDR3 sequence is 15 residues long. Germline CDR1 SGHAT, CDR2 FQDESV (reference sequence). CDR3 DNA sequence: TGTGCCGGCAGCGTTGTCAGATCCGGGGCCAACGTCCTGACTTTC. Encoded protein: CAGSVVRSGANVLTF.

This clonotype has only one observation. The J gene is TRBJ1-2, the V gene TRBV5-1, with a weak D call TRBD1 (6 bases). Germline V gene data show CDR1 as SGHRS and CDR2 as YFSETQ. The CDR3 is 16 amino acids. The V end was cut by 7 bases, the J end by 1 base, with 20 bases between. The DNA of the CDR3 is TGCGCCAGCCAACCGTTACCAGGACAGAATAACTATGGCTACACCTTC. Translating gives CASQPLPGQNNYGYTF.